These 21 T cell receptor beta chains were sequenced from one sample in a study of regulatory T cells in long-lasting Graves disease. As to time point: persistent/refractory GD, antithyroid drugs over 5 years with positive TRAb. PBMCs were the source of the RNA used for TCR sequencing. Library construction for TCR beta used iRepertoire HTBI primers and Arm-PCR of CDR3 regions. TCRdb redid the calling of the multiplex PCR reads with MiXCR, one entry per CDR3 protein. The table lists over 650,000 distinct CDR3 sequences, 25% to 35% of them singletons. The specimen comprised peripheral blood mononuclear cells (PBMCs), sampled when the disease was refractory, from a patient treated with antithyroid drugs. Receptors originate from a female donor with Graves disease.

The chain has TRBV20-1 and TRBJ2-5, with a tentative D call TRBD1 (6 bases). The CDR3 spans 13 residues. V was cut by 0 bases and J by 2 bases, with 7 bases left in between. Germline-derived CDR1 and CDR2 are DFQATT and SNEGSKA (reference sequence). The CDR3 loop is CSARETGQETQYF. CDR3 in DNA: TGCAGTGCTAGAGAGACAGGACAAGAGACCCAGTACTTC.

Points on this clonotype: A read error may account for a junction end that differs from germline. The V and J genes are TRBV7-2 and TRBJ2-7; D may be TRBD1 or TRBD2 (6 bases each). This CDR3 has 12 amino acids. Germline CDR1 is SGHTA and CDR2 is FQGNSA. This CDR3 reads CASSLGGGSADF. DNA for the CDR3: TGTGCCAGCAGTCTCGGAGGGGGATCGGCAGACTTC. Drawing the rest from reference TRBV7-2 and TRBJ2-7, the complete variable domain is GAGVSQSPSNKVTEKGKDVELRCDPISGHTALYWYRQSLGQGLEFLIYFQGNSAPDKSGLPSDRFSAERTGGSVSTLTIQRTQQEDSAVYLCASSLGGGSADFGPGTRLTVT.

This clonotype was counted between two and nine times. The CDR3 region has the DNA TGTGCCAGCACCTTCTGGTCGGCTGGCAATCAGCCCCAGCATTTT. This translates into CASTFWSAGNQPQHF. The rearrangement joins TRBV28 to TRBJ1-5, with no clear D. V shed 7 bases and J shed 2 bases, with 15 bases lying between them. CDR1 and CDR2 from the germline V gene are MDHEN and SYDVKM. The CDR3 totals 15 residues.

This clonotype was seen at least ten times. The chain has TRBV12-3 or TRBV12-4 and TRBJ1-1; D is perhaps TRBD1 (6 bases). The V and J ends lost 3 bases and 5 bases respectively, with 10 bases between them. The CDR3 has 13 amino acids. CDR3 nucleotides: TGTGCCAGCAGTTTCCCAGGGGATACTGAAGCTTTCTTT. It specifies CASSFPGDTEAFF.

The rearrangement links TRBV27 to TRBJ1-1, with 10 bases aligning to TRBD1. Germline loops: CDR1 MNHEY, CDR2 SMNVEV (reference sequence). The CDR3 totals 19 residues. The junction had 14 bases not matched to a gene; V was cut back by 3 bases and J by 1 base. CDR3 in DNA: TGTGCCAGCAGTTTTCTATCGGGACAGGGGATCGGGCCGAACACTGAAGCTTTCTTT. Protein: CASSFLSGQGIGPNTEAFF.

This clonotype was seen many times. The genes are TRBV28 and TRBJ1-3; 9 nucleotides line up with TRBD1. The trim removed 6 bases at V and 2 bases at J, leaving 2 bases unmatched. Germline V CDR1 and CDR2: MDHEN, SYDVKM. The CDR3 covers 14 residues. The CDR3 reads CASSRQGAGNTIYF. CDR3 nucleotide sequence: TGTGCCAGCAGCAGACAGGGGGCTGGAAACACCATATATTTT.

The chain couples TRBV5-4 to TRBJ2-1, with 14 bases fitting TRBD2. The V segment lost 4 bases and the J segment 5 bases; nucleotides outside the gene matches: 5. CDR3 length: 16 residues. The germline V gene has CDR1 SGHNT and CDR2 YYREEE (reference sequence). The DNA of the CDR3 is TGTGCCAGCAGCGTTGGGACTAGCGGGAGCCACAATGAGCAGTTCTTC. It specifies CASSVGTSGSHNEQFF.

The V gene is TRBV4-1, the J gene TRBJ1-4; tentatively, D is TRBD1 (5 bases). In germline, CDR1 is MGHRA, CDR2 YSYEKL. This CDR3 is built from 15 residues. The V gene lost 1 base and the J gene lost 8 bases, with 14 bases spanning the gap. CDR3 bases: TGCGCCAGCAGCCAAGTGGGTGGGGCTGGGGAAAAACTGTTTTTT. Translated, it gives CASSQVGGAGEKLFF.

The chain links TRBV27 to TRBJ1-2; 9 bases fit TRBD1. Germline CDR1 MNHEY, CDR2 SMNVEV (reference sequence). This CDR3 contains 16 residues. Germline trimming cut 0 bases from V and 9 bases from J; bases unmatched to any gene: 11. Written as DNA, the CDR3 is TGTGCCAGCAGTTTATCGATTAGTGGGACAGGGAATAGCTACACCTTC. Translating it yields CASSLSISGTGNSYTF.

This clonotype was seen more than once but under ten times. V is TRBV12-5 and J is TRBJ1-1; possibly TRBD1 for D (6 bases). V was clipped by 9 bases and J by 0 bases, with 11 bases between them. Germline assignment: CDR1 LGHNT and CDR2 FRNRAP. CDR3 length equals 13 residues. CDR3: CASLDSLNTEAFF. The DNA of the CDR3 is TGTGCTAGCTTGGACAGCTTGAACACTGAAGCTTTCTTT.

CDR3 bases: TGCAGTGCCTCTGACAGGGGACAGGGCACTGAAGCTTTCTTT. Translation gives CSASDRGQGTEAFF. The chain uses TRBV20-1 and TRBJ1-1, with 9 positions matching TRBD1. Trimming removed 6 bases from V and 4 bases from J; junction bases left unmatched: 9. Germline CDR1 and CDR2: DFQATT and SNEGSKA (reference sequence). This CDR3 contains 14 residues.

This clonotype was recorded many times. V is TRBV28 and J is TRBJ1-2, with a tentative D call TRBD1 (6 bases). The germline gives CDR1 MDHEN, CDR2 SYDVKM. V gave up 5 bases and J gave up 8 bases, with 18 bases separating them. The CDR3 consists of 14 residues. CDR3 bases: TGTGCCAGCAGTCCAGGGGTGAGGCGGGGAGGCTACACCTTC. This codes for CASSPGVRRGGYTF.

This clonotype came up a few times. The V and J genes are TRBV12-3 or TRBV12-4 and TRBJ1-3, with D unresolved. The CDR3 has 15 residues. The V end was cut by 2 bases, the J end by 0 bases, with 8 bases between. The CDR3 coding sequence is TGTGCCAGCAGTTTACAGGCGACCTCTGGAAACACCATATATTTT. It encodes CASSLQATSGNTIYF.

The chain couples TRBV9 to TRBJ1-4, with 8 bases aligning to TRBD1. The CDR3 extends over 14 amino acids. The V segment lost 4 bases and the J segment 5 bases; nucleotides outside the gene matches: 4. The germline V gene encodes CDR1 SGDLS and CDR2 YYNGEE. The CDR3 bases are TGTGCCAGCAGCCGCAGGACAGGGAATGAAAAACTGTTTTTT. This sequence encodes CASSRRTGNEKLFF.

This clonotype was recorded many times. This chain joins TRBV2 and TRBJ1-4, with TRBD1 matching over 7 bases. Germline loops: CDR1 SNHLY, CDR2 FYNNEI. This CDR3 spans 15 amino acids. After removal of 8 bases from V and 3 bases from J, the junction contained 9 bases not matched to a gene. The CDR3 nucleotides read TGTGCCAGCGATCTTACAGGGGCGGCTAATGAAAAACTGTTTTTT. This codes for CASDLTGAANEKLFF.

This clonotype was counted between two and nine times. The rearrangement joins TRBV3-1 to TRBJ2-5; unclear D gene. The ends were cut back, 1 base at V and 1 base at J, with 10 bases in the middle. This CDR3 contains 15 residues. The germline gives CDR1 LGHDT, CDR2 YNNKEL (reference sequence). DNA of the CDR3: TGTGCCAGCAGCCAAGTTTTACAGACCCAAGAGACCCAGTACTTC. Amino acid sequence: CASSQVLQTQETQYF.

This clonotype was observed at least ten times. This rearrangement joins TRBV28 to TRBJ1-5, with TRBD1 matching over 10 bases. The CDR3 loop spans 13 amino acids. The ends lost 6 bases at V and 5 bases at J; junction bases unmatched: 1. Germline CDR1 is MDHEN and CDR2 is SYDVKM. CDR3 in amino acids: CASSGTGDQPQHF. Written as DNA, the CDR3 is TGTGCCAGCAGCGGGACAGGGGATCAGCCCCAGCATTTT.

V usage is TRBV28 and J usage is TRBJ1-4; D may be TRBD1 (5 bases). Between the trimmed V and J ends, which lost 7 bases and 8 bases, there was a span of 20 bases. Germline V gene sequence: CDR1 MDHEN, CDR2 SYDVKM. The CDR3 loop spans 15 amino acids. The CDR3 DNA follows: TGTGCCAGCACCCAGATTGGGGCGGGGAACGAAAAACTGTTTTTT. It is translated as CASTQIGAGNEKLFF.

This clonotype was counted many times. This chain joins TRBV27 and TRBJ1-2; 8 bases line up with TRBD1. The CDR3 consists of 15 residues. The junction had 7 bases not matched to a gene; V was cut back by 3 bases and J by 4 bases. The V gene's germline CDR1 is MNHEY and CDR2 SMNVEV (reference sequence). The CDR3 loop is CASSLGTGVGYGYTF. Written as DNA, the CDR3 is TGTGCCAGCAGTTTGGGGACAGGTGTCGGCTATGGCTACACCTTC.

This clonotype was detected only once. The chain is built from TRBV5-1 and TRBJ2-6; 11 bases agree with TRBD1. In germline, CDR1 is SGHRS, CDR2 YFSETQ. With V trimmed by 4 bases and J by 0 bases, 6 bases remained unmatched. This CDR3 is 18 amino acids long. CDR3 bases: TGCGCCAGCAGCATACGGACAGGGGGCGTCTCTGGGGCCAACGTCCTGACTTTC. The encoded protein is CASSIRTGGVSGANVLTF.

The chain uses TRBV20-1 and TRBJ2-4; TRBD2 aligns across 8 bases. Germline V gene lookup returns CDR1 DFQATT and CDR2 SNEGSKA (reference sequence). The V segment lost 5 bases and the J segment 8 bases; nucleotides outside the gene matches: 11. The CDR3 has 14 amino acids. CDR3 amino acids: CSAQSGTSLDIQYF. The DNA for the CDR3 is TGCAGTGCTCAGTCCGGGACTAGTTTAGACATTCAGTACTTC.